The next 2 T cell receptor beta chains were all read from a single sample in a study of shared clonotypes between healthy human individuals. TCRdb keeps only in-frame clones here, not all; method: immunoSEQ multiplex PCR. This table holds some 2,500,000 clones, under 95% found once. The specimen sequenced was naive CD4+ T cells from PBMCs. The sample's subset: CD45RA+ positively selected. These receptors originate from a man younger than 30 in good health. Some clones in this sample may be carry-over from other donors' samples.

To note about this clone: One junction end does not reproduce the germline sequence, and a read error may be involved. This rearrangement joins TRBV7-3 to TRBJ2-7; D could derive from TRBD1 or TRBD2 (6 bases each). The CDR3 runs to 15 residues. Germline V lookup: CDR1 SGHTA, CDR2 FQGTGA. CDR3 sequence (DNA): TGTGCCAGCAGCCCCCGTGGGGGGCACTCCTACGAGCAGTGCTTC. As protein: CASSPRGGHSYEQCF.

This chain uses TRBV30 with TRBJ1-5, with 9 bases matching TRBD1. This CDR3 region has 14 residues. Unmatched junction bases numbered 3, after V lost 3 bases and J lost 3 bases. The germline gives CDR1 GTSNPN, CDR2 SVGIG (reference sequence). Written as DNA, the CDR3 is TGTGCCTGGAGCGACAGGGGGATCAATCAGCCCCAGCATTTT. It is translated as CAWSDRGINQPQHF.